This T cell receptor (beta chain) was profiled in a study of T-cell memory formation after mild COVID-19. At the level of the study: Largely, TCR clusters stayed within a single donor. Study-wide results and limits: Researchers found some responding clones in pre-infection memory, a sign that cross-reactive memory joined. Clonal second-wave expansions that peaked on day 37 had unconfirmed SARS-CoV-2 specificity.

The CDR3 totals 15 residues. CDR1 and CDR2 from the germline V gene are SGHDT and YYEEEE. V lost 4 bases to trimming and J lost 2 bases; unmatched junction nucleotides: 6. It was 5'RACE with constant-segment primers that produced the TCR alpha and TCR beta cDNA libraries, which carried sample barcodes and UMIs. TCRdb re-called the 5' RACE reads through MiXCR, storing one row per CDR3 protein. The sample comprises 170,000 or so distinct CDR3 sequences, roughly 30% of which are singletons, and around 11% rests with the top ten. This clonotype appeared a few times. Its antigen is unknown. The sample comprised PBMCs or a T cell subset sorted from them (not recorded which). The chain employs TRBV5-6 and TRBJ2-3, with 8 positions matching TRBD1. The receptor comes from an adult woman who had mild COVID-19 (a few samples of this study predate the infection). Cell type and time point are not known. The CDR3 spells CASSGPGQDTDTQYF. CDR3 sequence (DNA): TGTGCCAGCAGCGGGCCGGGACAGGACACAGATACGCAGTATTTT.